This TCR beta chain was found in a study of technical replicates of blood from a few donors. Sequenced by immunoSEQ multiplex PCR; TCRdb stores in-frame clones only, minus some. The repertoire holds 80,000 or so clones, with around 96% as singletons. The CDR3 spans 13 residues. Looked up from germline, CDR1 is WNHNN and CDR2 is SYGVQD (reference sequence). V lost 7 bases to trimming and J lost 2 bases, with 11 bases between them. Sequencing was carried out using T cells isolated from PBMCs. The TCR comes from a human donor in good health. The V gene is TRBV10-1, the J gene TRBJ1-1; no definite D call. This chain's CDR3 is CASKNSQNTEAFF. Written as DNA, the CDR3 is TGCGCCAGCAAAAATTCCCAAAACACTGAAGCTTTCTTT.